This TCR beta chain derives from a study of T cell repertoires and HLA-DP antigens. Notes on the study in general: Average cumulative frequency of previously undetected clones was roughly 34% against one allele and roughly 49% against the other.

For this clone: Its target is unknown.

The assay was immunoSEQ multiplex PCR, and TCRdb's table has in-frame clones only and misses some. The repertoire holds tens of thousands of clones, about 82% seen once, with 1.5% to 2% in the top ten. This TCR came from a man aged 55 to 70 in good health and CMV-seronegative. The sample consisted of CD4+ T cells from PBMCs.

The CDR3 region is CSAGTGAANYGYTF. For the CDR3, the DNA is TGCAGCGCGGGGACGGGGGCAGCTAACTATGGCTACACCTTC. This sequence joins TRBV29-1 and TRBJ1-2; possible D gene TRBD1, 6 bases. The CDR3 is 14 residues long. Trimming took 7 bases from V and 0 from J, leaving 15 bases between them. Germline assignment: CDR1 SQVTM and CDR2 ANQGSEA.